The 25 T cell receptor beta chains below all came from one sample that was sequenced in a study of CD8 T cells in ankylosing spondylitis. MiXCR was run by TCRdb on the 5' RACE reads, yielding one entry per CDR3 protein. The sample shows tens of thousands of distinct CDR3 sequences, 4.5% to 6% of them seen only once. The source material was blood, either unsorted or a sorted T cell fraction (not recorded which). These receptors were taken from a male donor with ankylosing spondylitis or in good health (not recorded which).

This clonotype has at least ten counts. The chain is built from TRBV20-1 and TRBJ2-7; 7 nucleotides agree with TRBD2. In germline, CDR1 is DFQATT, CDR2 SNEGSKA (reference sequence). CDR3 length: 15 residues. V was clipped by 0 bases and J by 3 bases; unmatched bases: 8. This chain's CDR3 is CSAREWRAGNYEQYF. The CDR3 nucleotides read TGCAGTGCTAGAGAGTGGCGAGCGGGGAACTACGAGCAGTACTTC.

As to this clonotype: Compared with germline, one end of the junction differs, possibly owing to a read error. The rearrangement links TRBV9 to TRBJ2-3; a possible D gene is TRBD1 (5 bases). Germline lookup yields CDR1 SGDLS and CDR2 YYNGEE. The CDR3 runs 14 residues. The CDR3 DNA reads as TGTGCCAGCAGCATCTTCGGCAGCACAGGTACGCAGTATTTT. Its protein product is CASSIFGSTGTQYF.

This clonotype was seen ten or more times. The chain combines TRBV12-3 or TRBV12-4 with TRBJ2-1; D may be TRBD2 (6 bases). This CDR3 has 15 residues. Trimming pared 2 bases from V and 6 bases from J, leaving 14 bases between. In DNA, the CDR3 is TGTGCCAGCAGTTTATTGGGCGGGGTAAGCAATGAGCAGTTCTTC. Amino acid sequence: CASSLLGGVSNEQFF.

This clonotype was seen many times. This rearrangement joins TRBV11-2 to TRBJ2-7, with TRBD2 as a possible D gene (8 bases). CDR1 is SGHAT, CDR2 FQNNGV, per germline. The length of the CDR3 is 19 residues. V lost 6 bases and J 0 bases, leaving 27 bases between the germline ends. CDR3 nucleotide sequence: TGTGCCAGCAGTCCGCAGGGGGGGGGCGGGGGGTATCGCTCCTACGAGCAGTACTTC. Translating gives CASSPQGGGGGYRSYEQYF.

For this clonotype: This clone may be a read error of a much larger clone one base away. The gene calls are TRBV7-6 and TRBJ2-5, with D perhaps TRBD2 (6 bases). The CDR3 runs 14 residues. The germline V and J ends were trimmed by 4 bases and 5 bases, with 14 bases remaining between them. In germline, CDR1 is SGHVS, CDR2 FNYEAQ. In DNA, the CDR3 is TGTGCCAGCAGCTGCGGGGAAGGGGTCGAGACCCAGTACTTC. Protein: CASSCGEGVETQYF.

Ten or more counts support this clonotype. The chain uses TRBV29-1 and TRBJ1-2; tentative D call: TRBD1 (5 bases). The germline V gene encodes CDR1 SQVTM and CDR2 ANQGSEA. V was pared by 7 bases and J by 5 bases, with 11 bases between. CDR3 length: 11 amino acids. DNA of the CDR3: TGCAGCGGGGAGACAGAATATGGCTACACCTTC. Amino acids: CSGETEYGYTF.

This clonotype was seen many times. V and J are TRBV19 and TRBJ2-1; 8 nucleotides line up with TRBD1. The CDR3 length is 13 residues. V was clipped by 5 bases and J by 12 bases; unmatched bases: 9. In germline, CDR1 is LNHDA, CDR2 SQIVND (reference sequence). Written as DNA, the CDR3 is TGTGCCAGTAGTCCGAGACAGGGGCCCCCGCAGTTCTTC. Protein product: CASSPRQGPPQFF.

This clonotype was counted many times. The V gene is TRBV29-1, the J gene TRBJ1-2; tentatively, D is TRBD1 (5 bases). Trimming stripped 0 bases from V and 3 bases from J, with 8 bases between. This CDR3 has 13 residues. Germline CDR1 SQVTM, CDR2 ANQGSEA. The CDR3 DNA is TGCAGCGTTGAAGATGCCAGGGACTATGGCTACACCTTC. Residues: CSVEDARDYGYTF. The full variable domain, with the rest looked up from reference TRBV29-1 and TRBJ1-2, is SAVISQKPSRDICQRGTSLTIQCQVDSQVTMMFWYRQQPGQSLTLIATANQGSEATYESGFVIDKFPISRPNLTFSTLTVSNMSPEDSSIYLCSVEDARDYGYTFGSGTRLTVV.

This clonotype showed up many times. This chain uses TRBV5-1 with TRBJ2-3, with TRBD2 identical over 7 bases. Losses at the gene ends were 1 base for V and 4 bases for J; bases not matched to a gene: 3. The germline V gene encodes CDR1 SGHRS and CDR2 YFSETQ. CDR3 length: 14 residues. This chain's CDR3 is CASSLRAGPDTQYF. DNA of the CDR3: TGCGCCAGCAGCTTGAGAGCGGGACCAGATACGCAGTATTTT.

This clonotype appeared many times. V gene TRBV5-4 combines with J gene TRBJ1-1; D is unresolved. The V end lost 0 bases, the J end lost 0 bases, and 6 bases lay between the germline ends. The CDR3 runs to 14 residues. Germline CDR1 is SGHNT and CDR2 is YYREEE (reference sequence). The CDR3, as DNA: TGTGCCAGCAGCTTGGGTGGGATGAACACTGAAGCTTTCTTT. Its protein product is CASSLGGMNTEAFF.

There are many counts of this clonotype. V and J are TRBV18 and TRBJ2-5; the D is unclear. CDR3 size: 14 residues. Germline V gene lookup returns CDR1 KGHSH and CDR2 LQKENI. V lost 1 base and J lost 4, with 10 bases in between. CDR3 DNA: TGTGCCAGCTCACCACTCAGTATCTTAGAGACCCAGTACTTC. Encoded protein: CASSPLSILETQYF.

The chain links TRBV7-2 to TRBJ2-7, with 11 nucleotides matching TRBD2. The V gene's germline CDR1 is SGHTA and CDR2 FQGNSA. The V gene end was trimmed by 5 bases and the J gene end by 2 bases; junction bases not matched to a gene: 5. This CDR3 region has 15 residues. The CDR3 nucleotides read TGTGCCAGCAGCCTCGCTAGCGGGAGGACCTACGAGCAGTACTTC. Protein: CASSLASGRTYEQYF.

This clonotype was counted ten times or more. V and J are TRBV5-1 and TRBJ1-1; TRBD1 might be the D (6 bases). The CDR3 contains 18 residues. The germline CDR1 and CDR2 sequences are SGHRS and YFSETQ. The ends were cut back, 4 bases at V and 1 base at J, with 23 bases in the middle. DNA of the CDR3: TGCGCCAGCAGCCTGGGCGGCAGTGGGGGGGCTGGGAACACTGAAGCTTTCTTT. It encodes CASSLGGSGGAGNTEAFF.

In its sample, this clonotype was seen many times. This sequence joins TRBV6-1 and TRBJ2-1, with 7 bases aligning to TRBD2. J lost 3 bases, V lost 4 bases, and 3 bases had no gene match. This CDR3 has 14 amino acids. From germline, CDR1 is MNHNS and CDR2 SASEGT. The DNA of the CDR3 is TGTGCCAGCAGTGTGGGGGGGGGCTACAATGAGCAGTTCTTC. Translating it yields CASSVGGGYNEQFF.

This clonotype was seen ten or more times. The genes are TRBV28 and TRBJ2-2; TRBD1 agrees at 8 bases. This CDR3 has 16 amino acids. Trimming took 4 bases from V and 7 from J; bases not matched to a gene: 11. Germline V CDR1 and CDR2: MDHEN, SYDVKM. The CDR3 coding sequence is TGTGCCAGCAGTTCACCCCACCGGACAGGGATCGGGGAGCTGTTTTTT. It yields the protein CASSSPHRTGIGELFF.

This clonotype was observed at least ten times. J is TRBJ1-2 and V is TRBV20-1; D gene unclear. CDR1 is DFQATT and CDR2 is SNEGSKA in the germline V gene (reference sequence). This CDR3 region has 15 residues. The CDR3 protein is CTTNSIYAANYGYTF. The CDR3 DNA reads as TGCACCACCAACTCAATATATGCAGCTAACTATGGCTACACCTTC.

A few counts support this clonotype. The chain joins TRBV20-1 to TRBJ1-1; no reliable D call. Germline V gene data show CDR1 as DFQATT and CDR2 as SNEGSKA (reference sequence). The CDR3 is made up of 14 amino acids. With 0 bases removed from V and 1 base from J, the gap between germline ends came to 9 bases. The CDR3 DNA is TGCAGTGCTAGAGAGGCATCGGGGAACACTGAAGCTTTCTTT. Its protein is CSAREASGNTEAFF.

This clonotype was counted at least ten times. The genes are TRBV7-9 and TRBJ1-2, with D hard to call. Trimming pared 5 bases from V and 8 bases from J, leaving 9 bases between. The CDR3 runs 11 residues. Germline V lookup: CDR1 SEHNR, CDR2 FQNEAQ (reference sequence). As DNA, the CDR3 is TGTGCCAGCAGCCAGATAAAAGGCTACACCTTC. It codes for CASSQIKGYTF.

The table lists this clonotype with many counts. This sequence joins TRBV24-1 and TRBJ2-3; 8 bases match TRBD2. CDR1 KGHDR and CDR2 SFDVKD come from the germline V gene. V trimming: 2 bases; J trimming: 4 bases; junction bases outside the gene matches: 7. The CDR3 has 16 residues. As DNA, the CDR3 is TGTGCCACCAGTGATTCAGCGGGAGCGGTCTCAGATACGCAGTATTTT. This gives the protein CATSDSAGAVSDTQYF.

This clonotype was observed at least ten times. The rearrangement links TRBV4-1 to TRBJ2-5; D call uncertain. The CDR3 extends over 13 amino acids. Germline V CDR1 and CDR2: MGHRA, YSYEKL. Trimming took off 5 bases at V and 2 bases at J, with 9 bases between the two ends. The CDR3 protein is CASSIGLQETQYF. Written as DNA, the CDR3 is TGCGCCAGCAGCATAGGCCTACAAGAGACCCAGTACTTC.

This clonotype was seen ten or more times. The gene calls are TRBV7-2 and TRBJ2-2, with 7 bases lining up with TRBD2. CDR3 length: 15 amino acids. CDR1 and CDR2 from the germline V gene are SGHTA and FQGNSA. Trimming took 5 bases from V and 7 from J; bases not matched to a gene: 10. CDR3 region: CASSPKTSLGGELFF. The CDR3, as DNA: TGTGCCAGCAGCCCCAAGACTAGCTTGGGCGGGGAGCTGTTTTTT.

This clonotype was seen more than once but under ten times. This could be a read error, since a much larger clone is one nucleotide away. The V and J genes are TRBV10-3 and TRBJ2-3; 11 nucleotides agree with TRBD1. Germline assignment: CDR1 ENHRY and CDR2 SYGVKD. After removal of 5 bases from V and 4 bases from J, the junction contained 14 bases not matched to a gene. The CDR3 length is 18 residues. CDR3 in amino acids: CAISFSGTGGWSADTQYF. The CDR3 nucleotides read TGTGCCATCAGTTTCTCCGGGACAGGGGGTTGGTCGGCAGATACGCAGTATTTT.

Many counts were recorded for this clonotype. CDR3 nucleotide sequence: TGCGCCAGCAGCCTCACAGGGTACAATGAGCAGTTCTTC. Amino acids: CASSLTGYNEQFF. V is TRBV5-1 and J is TRBJ2-1; possibly TRBD1 for D (6 bases). The CDR3 runs to 13 residues. V was trimmed by 4 bases and J by 4 bases, leaving 9 bases between them. The germline gives CDR1 SGHRS, CDR2 YFSETQ. Full variable domain (rest looked up from reference TRBV5-1 and TRBJ2-1): KAGVTQTPRYLIKTRGQQVTLSCSPISGHRSVSWYQQTPGQGLQFLFEYFSETQRNKGNFPGRFSGRQFSNSRSEMNVSTLELGDSALYLCASSLTGYNEQFFGPGTRLTVL.

The CDR3 loop is CASSQDSGTSYNEQFF. The CDR3 nucleotides read TGTGCCAGCAGCCAGGATAGCGGGACCTCCTACAATGAGCAGTTCTTC. This sequence joins TRBV4-2 and TRBJ2-1; 8 nucleotides match TRBD2. CDR3 size: 16 residues. Germline V gene sequence: CDR1 LGHNA, CDR2 YNFKEQ. The trim removed 3 bases at V and 0 bases at J, leaving 4 bases unmatched.

This clonotype was seen ten or more times. The chain links TRBV28 to TRBJ2-3; D is possibly TRBD2 (6 bases). The V end lost 3 bases, the J end lost 1 base, and 8 bases lay between the germline ends. The CDR3 spans 14 residues. Per germline, CDR1 MDHEN and CDR2 SYDVKM. The CDR3 spells CASSFVAGTDTQYF. The CDR3 nucleotides read TGTGCCAGCAGTTTCGTAGCGGGCACAGATACGCAGTATTTT.